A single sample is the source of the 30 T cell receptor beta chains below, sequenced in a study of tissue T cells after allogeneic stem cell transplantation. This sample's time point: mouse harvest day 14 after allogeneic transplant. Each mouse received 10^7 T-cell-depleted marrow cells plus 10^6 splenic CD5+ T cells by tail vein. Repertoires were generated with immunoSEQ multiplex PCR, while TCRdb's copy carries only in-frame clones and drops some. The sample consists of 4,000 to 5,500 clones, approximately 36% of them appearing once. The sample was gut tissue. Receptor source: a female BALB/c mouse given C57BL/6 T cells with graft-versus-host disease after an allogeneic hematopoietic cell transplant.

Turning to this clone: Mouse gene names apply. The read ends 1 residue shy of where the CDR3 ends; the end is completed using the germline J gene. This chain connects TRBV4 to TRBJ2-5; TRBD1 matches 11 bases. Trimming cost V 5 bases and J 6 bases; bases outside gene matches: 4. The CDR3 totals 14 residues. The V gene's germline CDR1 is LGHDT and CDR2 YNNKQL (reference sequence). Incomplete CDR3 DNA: TGTGCCAGCAGCCCCGGGACAGGGGGGGACACCCAGTAC. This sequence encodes CASSPGTGGDTQY. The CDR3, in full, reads CASSPGTGGDTQYF.

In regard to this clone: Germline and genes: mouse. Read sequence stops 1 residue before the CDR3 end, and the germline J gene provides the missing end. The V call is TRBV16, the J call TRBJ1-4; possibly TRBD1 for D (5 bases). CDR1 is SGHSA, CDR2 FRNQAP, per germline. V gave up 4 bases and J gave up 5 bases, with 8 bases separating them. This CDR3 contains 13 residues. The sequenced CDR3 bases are TGTGCAAGCAGCTCGGGGGGGAACGAAAGATTATTT. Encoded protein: CASSSGGNERLF. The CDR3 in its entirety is CASSSGGNERLFF.

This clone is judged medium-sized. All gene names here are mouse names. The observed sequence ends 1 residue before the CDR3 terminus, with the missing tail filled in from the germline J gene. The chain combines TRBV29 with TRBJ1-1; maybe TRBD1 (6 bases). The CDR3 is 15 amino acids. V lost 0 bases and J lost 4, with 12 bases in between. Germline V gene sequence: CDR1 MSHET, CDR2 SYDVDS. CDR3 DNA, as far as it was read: TGTGCTAGCAGTTTATCATGGGGAGGGGGCACAGAAGTCTTC. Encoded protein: CASSLSWGGGTEVF. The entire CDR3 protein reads CASSLSWGGGTEVFF.

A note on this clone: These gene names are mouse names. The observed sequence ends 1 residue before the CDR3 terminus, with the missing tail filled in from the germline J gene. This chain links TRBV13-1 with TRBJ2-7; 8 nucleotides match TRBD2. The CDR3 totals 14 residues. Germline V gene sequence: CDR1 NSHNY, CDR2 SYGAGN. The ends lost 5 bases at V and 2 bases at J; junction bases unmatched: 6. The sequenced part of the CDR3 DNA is TGTGCCAGCAGGGGAGGGGGGGGCGCCTATGAACAGTAC. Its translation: CASRGGGGAYEQY. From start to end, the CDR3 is CASRGGGGAYEQYF.

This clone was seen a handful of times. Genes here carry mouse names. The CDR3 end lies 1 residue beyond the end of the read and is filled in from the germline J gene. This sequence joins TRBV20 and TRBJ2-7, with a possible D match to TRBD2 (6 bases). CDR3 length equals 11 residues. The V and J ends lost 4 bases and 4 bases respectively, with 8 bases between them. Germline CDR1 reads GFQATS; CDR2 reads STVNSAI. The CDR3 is CGATGGYEQYF. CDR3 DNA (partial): TGTGGTGCTACCGGGGGGTATGAACAGTAC.

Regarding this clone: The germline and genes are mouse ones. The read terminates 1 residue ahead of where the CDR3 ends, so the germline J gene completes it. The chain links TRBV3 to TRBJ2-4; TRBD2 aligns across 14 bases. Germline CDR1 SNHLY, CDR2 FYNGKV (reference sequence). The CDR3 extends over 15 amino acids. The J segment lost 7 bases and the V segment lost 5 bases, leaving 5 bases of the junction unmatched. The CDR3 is CASSGGTGGAYTLYF. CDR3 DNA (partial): TGTGCCAGCAGCGGCGGGACTGGGGGGGCTTACACCTTGTAC.

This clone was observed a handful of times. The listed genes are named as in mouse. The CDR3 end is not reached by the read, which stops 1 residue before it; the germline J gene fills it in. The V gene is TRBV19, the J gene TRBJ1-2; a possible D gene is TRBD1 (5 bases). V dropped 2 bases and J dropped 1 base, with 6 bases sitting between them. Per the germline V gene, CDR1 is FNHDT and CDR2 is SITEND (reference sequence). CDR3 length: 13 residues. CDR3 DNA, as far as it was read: TGTGCCAGCAGTATGGGGGGAAACTCCGACTACACC. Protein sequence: CASSMGGNSDYT. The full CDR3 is CASSMGGNSDYTF.

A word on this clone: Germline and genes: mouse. Here the CDR3 reads CASSLDWGAQNTLYF. The CDR3 bases that were read are TGTGCCAGCTCTCTTGACTGGGGGGCTCAAAACACCTTGTAC. The rearrangement uses TRBV12-2 and TRBJ2-4; 10 bases are shared with TRBD2. The missing CDR3 end, 1 residue past where the read stops, is filled in from the germline J gene. Trimming at V came to 1 base and at J to 2 bases, leaving 2 bases not matched to a gene. CDR3 size: 15 residues. Per the germline V gene, CDR1 is SGHLS and CDR2 is HYDKME.

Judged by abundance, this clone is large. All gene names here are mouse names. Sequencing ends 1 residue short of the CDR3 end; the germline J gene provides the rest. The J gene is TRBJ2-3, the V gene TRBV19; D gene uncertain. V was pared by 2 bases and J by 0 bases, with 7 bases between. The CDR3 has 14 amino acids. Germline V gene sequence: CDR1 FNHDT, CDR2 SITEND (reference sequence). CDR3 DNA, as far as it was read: TGTGCCAGCAGTATGTTGGGCAGTGCAGAAACGCTGTAT. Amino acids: CASSMLGSAETLY. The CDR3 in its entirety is CASSMLGSAETLYF. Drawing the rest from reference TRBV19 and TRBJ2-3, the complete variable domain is GGIITQTPKFLIGQEGQKLTLKCQQNFNHDTMYWYRQDSGKGLRLIYYSITENDLQKGDLSEGYDASREKKSSFSLTVTSAQKNEMAVFLCASSMLGSAETLYFGSGTRLTVL.

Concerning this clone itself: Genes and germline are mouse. CDR3 sequence reads: CSSSQSTGWRNTLYF. CDR3 DNA, as far as it was read: TGCTCCAGCAGTCAATCAACAGGGTGGCGGAACACCTTGTAC. This chain joins TRBV23 and TRBJ2-4; the D call TRBD1 from the table was never checked on the DNA. Sequencing ends 1 residue short of the CDR3 end; the germline J gene provides the rest. This CDR3 has 15 residues. In germline, CDR1 is KGHTA, CDR2 FQNQQP.

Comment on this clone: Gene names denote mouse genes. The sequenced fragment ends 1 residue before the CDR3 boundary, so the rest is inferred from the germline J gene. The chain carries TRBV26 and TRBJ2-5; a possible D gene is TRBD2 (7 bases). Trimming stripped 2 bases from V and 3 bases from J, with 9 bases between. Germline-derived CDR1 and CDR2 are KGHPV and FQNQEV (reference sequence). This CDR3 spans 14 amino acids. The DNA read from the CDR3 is TGTGCCAGCAGTCTGGGGGGGCGGCAAGACACCCAGTAC. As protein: CASSLGGRQDTQY. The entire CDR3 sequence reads CASSLGGRQDTQYF.

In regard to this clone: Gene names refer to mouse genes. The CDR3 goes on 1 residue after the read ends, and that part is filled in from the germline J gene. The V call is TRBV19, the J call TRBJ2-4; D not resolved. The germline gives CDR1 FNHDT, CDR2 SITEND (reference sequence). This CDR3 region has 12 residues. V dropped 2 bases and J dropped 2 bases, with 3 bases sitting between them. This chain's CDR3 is CASSINQNTLYF. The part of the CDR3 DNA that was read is TGTGCCAGCAGTATCAATCAAAACACCTTGTAC. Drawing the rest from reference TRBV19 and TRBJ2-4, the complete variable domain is GGIITQTPKFLIGQEGQKLTLKCQQNFNHDTMYWYRQDSGKGLRLIYYSITENDLQKGDLSEGYDASREKKSSFSLTVTSAQKNEMAVFLCASSINQNTLYFGAGTRLSVL.

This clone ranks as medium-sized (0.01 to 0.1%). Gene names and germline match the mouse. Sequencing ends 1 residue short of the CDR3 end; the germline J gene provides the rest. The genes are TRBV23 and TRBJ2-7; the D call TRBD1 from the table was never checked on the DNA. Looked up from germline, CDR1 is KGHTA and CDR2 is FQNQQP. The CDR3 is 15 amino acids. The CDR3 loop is CSSSQGGTGGREQYF. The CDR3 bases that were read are TGCTCCAGCAGTCAAGGGGGGACAGGGGGCCGTGAACAGTAC.

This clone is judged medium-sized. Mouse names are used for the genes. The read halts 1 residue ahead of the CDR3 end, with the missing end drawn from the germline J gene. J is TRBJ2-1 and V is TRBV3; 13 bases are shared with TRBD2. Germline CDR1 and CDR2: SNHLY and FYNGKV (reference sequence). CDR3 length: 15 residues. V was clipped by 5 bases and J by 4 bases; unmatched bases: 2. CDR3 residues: CASSRDWGGYAEQFF. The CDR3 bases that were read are TGTGCCAGCAGCCGGGACTGGGGGGGGTATGCTGAGCAGTTC.

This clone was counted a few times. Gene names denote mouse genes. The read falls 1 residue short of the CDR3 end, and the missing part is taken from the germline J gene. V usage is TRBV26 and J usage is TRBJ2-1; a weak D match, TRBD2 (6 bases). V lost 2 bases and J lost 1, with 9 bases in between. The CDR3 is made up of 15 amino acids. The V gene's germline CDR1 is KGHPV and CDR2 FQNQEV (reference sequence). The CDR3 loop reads CASSLVGLNYAEQFF. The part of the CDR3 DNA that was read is TGTGCCAGCAGTCTGGTAGGACTGAACTATGCTGAGCAGTTC.

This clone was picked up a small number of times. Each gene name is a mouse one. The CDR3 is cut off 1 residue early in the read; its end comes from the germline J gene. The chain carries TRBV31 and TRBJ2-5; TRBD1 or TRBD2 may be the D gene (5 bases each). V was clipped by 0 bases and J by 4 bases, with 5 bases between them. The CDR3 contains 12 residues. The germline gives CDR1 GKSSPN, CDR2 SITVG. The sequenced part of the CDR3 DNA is TGTGCCTGGAGTCTGGGGGAAGACACCCAGTAC. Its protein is CAWSLGEDTQY. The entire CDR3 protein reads CAWSLGEDTQYF.

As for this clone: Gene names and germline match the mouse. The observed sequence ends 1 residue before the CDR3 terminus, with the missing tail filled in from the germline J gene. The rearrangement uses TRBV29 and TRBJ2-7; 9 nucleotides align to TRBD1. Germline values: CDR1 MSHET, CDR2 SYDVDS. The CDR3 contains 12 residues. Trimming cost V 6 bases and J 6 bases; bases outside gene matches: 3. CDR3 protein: CASSRQGVEQYF. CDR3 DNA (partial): TGTGCTAGCAGCCGACAGGGGGTTGAACAGTAC.

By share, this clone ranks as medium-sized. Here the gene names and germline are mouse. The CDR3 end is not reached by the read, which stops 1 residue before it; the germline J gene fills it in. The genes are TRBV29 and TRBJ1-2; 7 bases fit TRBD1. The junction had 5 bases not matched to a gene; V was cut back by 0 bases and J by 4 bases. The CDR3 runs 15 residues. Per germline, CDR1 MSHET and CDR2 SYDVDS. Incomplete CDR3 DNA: TGTGCTAGCAGTTTATCAGGGGGCGCAGGCTCCGACTACACC. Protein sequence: CASSLSGGAGSDYT. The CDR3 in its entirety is CASSLSGGAGSDYTF.

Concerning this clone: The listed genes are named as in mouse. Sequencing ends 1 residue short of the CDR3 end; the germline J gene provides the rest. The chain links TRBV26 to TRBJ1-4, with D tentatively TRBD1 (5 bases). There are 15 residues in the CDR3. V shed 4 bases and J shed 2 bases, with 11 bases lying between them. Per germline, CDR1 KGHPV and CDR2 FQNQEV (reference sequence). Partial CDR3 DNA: TGTGCCAGCAGTCCCCAGAGGGGCTCCAACGAAAGATTATTT. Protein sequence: CASSPQRGSNERLF. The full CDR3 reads CASSPQRGSNERLFF.

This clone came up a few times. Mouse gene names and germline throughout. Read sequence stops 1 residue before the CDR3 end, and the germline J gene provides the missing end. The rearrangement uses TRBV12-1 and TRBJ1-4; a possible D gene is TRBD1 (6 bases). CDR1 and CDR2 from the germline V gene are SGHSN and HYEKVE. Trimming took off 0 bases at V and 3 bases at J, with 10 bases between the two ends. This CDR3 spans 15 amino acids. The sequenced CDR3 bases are TGTGCCAGCTCTCTCGAGGGGGGGGCCAACGAAAGATTATTT. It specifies CASSLEGGANERLF. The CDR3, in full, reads CASSLEGGANERLFF.

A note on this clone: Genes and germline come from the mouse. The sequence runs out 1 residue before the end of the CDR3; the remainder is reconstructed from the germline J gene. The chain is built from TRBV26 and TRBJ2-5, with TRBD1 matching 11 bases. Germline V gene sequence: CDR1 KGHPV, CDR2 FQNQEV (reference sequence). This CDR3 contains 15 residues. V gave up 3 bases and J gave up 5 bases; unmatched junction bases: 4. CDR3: CASSLRTGGRDTQYF. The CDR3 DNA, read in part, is TGTGCCAGCAGTCTTCGGACAGGGGGCAGAGACACCCAGTAC.

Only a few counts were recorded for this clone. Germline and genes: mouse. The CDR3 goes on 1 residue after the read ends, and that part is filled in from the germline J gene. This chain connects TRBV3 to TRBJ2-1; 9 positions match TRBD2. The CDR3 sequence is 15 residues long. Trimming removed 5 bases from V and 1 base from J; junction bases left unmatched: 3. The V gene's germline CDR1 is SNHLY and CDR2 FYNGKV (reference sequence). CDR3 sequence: CASSIGLGNYAEQFF. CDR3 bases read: TGTGCCAGCAGCATCGGACTGGGGAACTATGCTGAGCAGTTC.

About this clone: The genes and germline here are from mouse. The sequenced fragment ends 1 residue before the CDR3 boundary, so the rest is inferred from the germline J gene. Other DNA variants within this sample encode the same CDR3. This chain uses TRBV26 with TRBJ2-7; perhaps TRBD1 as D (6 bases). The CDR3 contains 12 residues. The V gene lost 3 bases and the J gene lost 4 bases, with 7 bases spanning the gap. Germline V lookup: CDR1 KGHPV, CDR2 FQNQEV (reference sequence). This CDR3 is CASSLGQYEQYF. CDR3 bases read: TGTGCCAGCAGTCTCGGACAGTATGAACAGTAC.

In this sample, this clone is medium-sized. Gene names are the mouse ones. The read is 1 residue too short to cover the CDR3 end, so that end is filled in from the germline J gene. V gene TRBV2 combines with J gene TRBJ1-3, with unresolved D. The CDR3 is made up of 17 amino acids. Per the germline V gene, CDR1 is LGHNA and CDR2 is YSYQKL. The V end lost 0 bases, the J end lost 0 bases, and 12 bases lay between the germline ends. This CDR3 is CASSQDQVIPSGNTLYF. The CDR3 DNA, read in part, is TGTGCCAGCAGCCAAGATCAAGTCATCCCTTCTGGAAATACGCTCTAT.

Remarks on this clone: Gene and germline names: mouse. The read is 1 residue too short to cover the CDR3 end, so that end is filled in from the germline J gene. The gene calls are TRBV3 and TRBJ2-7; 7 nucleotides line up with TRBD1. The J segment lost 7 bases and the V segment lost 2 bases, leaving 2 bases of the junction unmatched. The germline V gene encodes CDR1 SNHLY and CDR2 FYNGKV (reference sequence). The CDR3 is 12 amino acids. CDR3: CASSLQGQEQYF. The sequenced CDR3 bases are TGTGCCAGCAGCTTACAGGGACAGGAACAGTAC.

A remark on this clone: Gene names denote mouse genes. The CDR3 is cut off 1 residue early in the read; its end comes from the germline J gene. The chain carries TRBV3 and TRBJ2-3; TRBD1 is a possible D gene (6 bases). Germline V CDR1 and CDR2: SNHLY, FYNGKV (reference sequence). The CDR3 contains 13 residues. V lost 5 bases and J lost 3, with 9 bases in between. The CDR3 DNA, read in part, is TGTGCCAGCAGCCAGGGGAGAGCAGAAACGCTGTAT. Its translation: CASSQGRAETLY. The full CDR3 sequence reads CASSQGRAETLYF. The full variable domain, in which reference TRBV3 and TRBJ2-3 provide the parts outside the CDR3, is GPKVLQIPSHQIIDMGQMVTLNCDPVSNHLYFYWYKQILGQQMEFLVNFYNGKVMEKSKLFKDQFSVERPDGSYFTLKIQPTALEDSAVYFCASSQGRAETLYFGSGTRLTVL.

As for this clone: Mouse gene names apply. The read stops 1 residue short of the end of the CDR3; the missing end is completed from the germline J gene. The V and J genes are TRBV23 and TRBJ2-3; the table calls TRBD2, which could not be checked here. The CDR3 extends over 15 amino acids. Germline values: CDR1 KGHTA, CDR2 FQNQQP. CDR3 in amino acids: CSSSQGTGGSETLYF. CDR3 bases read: TGCTCCAGCAGTCAAGGGACTGGGGGGAGTGAAACGCTGTAT.

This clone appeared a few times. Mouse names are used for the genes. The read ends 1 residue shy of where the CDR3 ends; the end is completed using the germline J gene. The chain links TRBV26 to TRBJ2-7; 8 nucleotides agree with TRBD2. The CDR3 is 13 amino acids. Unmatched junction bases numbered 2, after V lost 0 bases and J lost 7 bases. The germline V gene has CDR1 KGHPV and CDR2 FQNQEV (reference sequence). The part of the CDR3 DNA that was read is TGTGCCAGCAGTCTGTCGGGGGGGCGCGAACAGTAC. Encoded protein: CASSLSGGREQY. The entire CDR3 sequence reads CASSLSGGREQYF.

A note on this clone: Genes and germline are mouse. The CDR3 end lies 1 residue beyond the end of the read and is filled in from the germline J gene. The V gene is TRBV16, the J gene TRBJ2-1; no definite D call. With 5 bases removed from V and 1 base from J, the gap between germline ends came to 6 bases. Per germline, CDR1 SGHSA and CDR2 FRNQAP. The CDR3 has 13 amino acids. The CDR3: CASSPDNYAEQFF. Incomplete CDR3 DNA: TGTGCAAGCAGCCCTGACAACTATGCTGAGCAGTTC.

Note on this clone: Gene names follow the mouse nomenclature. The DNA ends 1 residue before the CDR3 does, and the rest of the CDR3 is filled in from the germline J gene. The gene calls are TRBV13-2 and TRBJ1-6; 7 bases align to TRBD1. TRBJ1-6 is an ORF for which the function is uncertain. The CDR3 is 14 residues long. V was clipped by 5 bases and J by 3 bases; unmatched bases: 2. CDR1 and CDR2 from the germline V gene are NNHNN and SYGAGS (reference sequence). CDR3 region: CASGAGGYNSPLYF. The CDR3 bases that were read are TGTGCCAGCGGGGCAGGGGGCTATAATTCGCCCCTCTAC.